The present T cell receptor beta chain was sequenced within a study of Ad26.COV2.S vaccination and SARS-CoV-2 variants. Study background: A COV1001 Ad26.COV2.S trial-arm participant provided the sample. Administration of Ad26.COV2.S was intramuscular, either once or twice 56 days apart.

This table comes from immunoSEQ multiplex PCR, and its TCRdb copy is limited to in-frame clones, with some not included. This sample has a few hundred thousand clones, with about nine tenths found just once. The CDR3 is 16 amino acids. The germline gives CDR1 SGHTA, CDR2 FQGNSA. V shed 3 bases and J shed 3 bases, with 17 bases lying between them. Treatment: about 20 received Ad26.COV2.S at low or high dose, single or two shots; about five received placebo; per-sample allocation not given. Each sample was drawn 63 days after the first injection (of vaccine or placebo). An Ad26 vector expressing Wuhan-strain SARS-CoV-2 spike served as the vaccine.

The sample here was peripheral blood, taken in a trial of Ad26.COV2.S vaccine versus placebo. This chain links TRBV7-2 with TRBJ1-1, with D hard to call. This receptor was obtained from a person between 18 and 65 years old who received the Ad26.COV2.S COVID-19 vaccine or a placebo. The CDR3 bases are TGTGCCAGCAGCTTCCCGACTGGGAGAATGGACACTGAAGCTTTCTTT. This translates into CASSFPTGRMDTEAFF.